The table lists the clone carrying this T cell receptor beta chain with many counts. The sample originates from a study of Graves' ophthalmopathy and Graves' hyperthyroidism. Using RNA transcripts, the TCR beta CDR3 regions were amplified. RT-PCR was first run with HTBI primers, then multiplex PCR in a second round. TCRdb processed the multiplex PCR reads anew with MiXCR; each CDR3 protein has one entry. The sample has 360,000 or so distinct CDR3 sequences, about 17% seen once. CDR3 length equals 13 residues. The V gene end was trimmed by 3 bases and the J gene end by 7 bases; junction bases not matched to a gene: 8. Germline V gene data show CDR1 as DFQATT and CDR2 as SNEGSKA (reference sequence).

The V gene is TRBV20-1, the J gene TRBJ1-2; 7 positions match TRBD1. Material for sequencing was peripheral blood. The TCR originated in a woman aged 18-30 years with Graves' ophthalmopathy. For the CDR3, the DNA is TGCAGTGCTAGGGATCCAAGGGGGCCTGGCTACACCTTC. It codes for CSARDPRGPGYTF.